This TCR beta chain was obtained from a study of beta chain features in type 1 diabetes. This clone was detected only a few times. The antigen is undetermined. What was sequenced were expressed TCRB transcripts, since all of the isolated RNA had been reverse transcribed. The method was immunoSEQ multiplex PCR; TCRdb's version includes in-frame clones alone and lacks a portion of them. The table records about 160,000 clones, over 6% of them present only once. Study-wide findings and caveats: TCRB CDR3 length was moderately but significantly reduced in all four CD4+ subsets of Type 1 diabetes patients.

This CDR3 spans 13 amino acids. V was shortened by 4 bases and J by 0 bases, with 6 bases between the two germline ends. The V gene's germline CDR1 is SGDLS and CDR2 YYNGEE. V is TRBV9 and J is TRBJ2-3; D unclear. This TCR was recovered from a man aged 18 to 30 with type 1 diabetes. The sequenced material came from central memory CD4+ T cells from blood. CDR3 bases: TGTGCCAGCAGCCCCCTAAGCACAGATACGCAGTATTTT. Its translation: CASSPLSTDTQYF.